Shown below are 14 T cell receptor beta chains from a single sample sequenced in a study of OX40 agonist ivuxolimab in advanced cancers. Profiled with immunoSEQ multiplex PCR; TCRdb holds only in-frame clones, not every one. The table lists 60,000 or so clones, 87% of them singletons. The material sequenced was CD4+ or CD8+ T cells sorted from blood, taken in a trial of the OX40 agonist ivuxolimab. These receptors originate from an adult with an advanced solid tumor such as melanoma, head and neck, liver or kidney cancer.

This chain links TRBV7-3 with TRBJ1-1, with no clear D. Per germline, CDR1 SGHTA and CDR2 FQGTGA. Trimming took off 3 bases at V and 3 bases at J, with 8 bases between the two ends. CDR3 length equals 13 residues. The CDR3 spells CASSFGRDTEAFF. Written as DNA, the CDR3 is TGTGCCAGCAGCTTCGGGAGAGACACTGAAGCTTTCTTT.

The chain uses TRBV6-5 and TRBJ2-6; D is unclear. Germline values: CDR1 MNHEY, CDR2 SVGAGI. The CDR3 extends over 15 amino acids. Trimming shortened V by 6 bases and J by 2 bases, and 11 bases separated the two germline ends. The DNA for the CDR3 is TGTGCCAGCAGCCTACCGCAGACTGGGGCCAACGTCCTGACTTTC. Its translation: CASSLPQTGANVLTF.

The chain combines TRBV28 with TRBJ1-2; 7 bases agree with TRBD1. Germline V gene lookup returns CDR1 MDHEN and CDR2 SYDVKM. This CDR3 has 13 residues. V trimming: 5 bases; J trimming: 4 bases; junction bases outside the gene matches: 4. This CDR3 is CASSPTGAYGYTF. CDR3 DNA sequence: TGTGCCAGCAGTCCTACAGGGGCCTATGGCTACACCTTC.

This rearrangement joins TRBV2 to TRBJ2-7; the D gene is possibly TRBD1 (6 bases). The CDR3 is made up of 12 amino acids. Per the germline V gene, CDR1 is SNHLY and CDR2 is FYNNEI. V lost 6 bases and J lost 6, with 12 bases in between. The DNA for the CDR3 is TGTGCCAGCAGGTACAGGGTCTTCGAGCAGTACTTC. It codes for CASRYRVFEQYF.

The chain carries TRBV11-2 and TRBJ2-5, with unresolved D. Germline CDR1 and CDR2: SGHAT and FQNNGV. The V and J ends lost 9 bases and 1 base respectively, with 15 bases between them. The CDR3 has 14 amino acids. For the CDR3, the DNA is TGTGCCAGTGGCGATTTCTCAGCCCAAGAGACCCAGTACTTC. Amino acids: CASGDFSAQETQYF.

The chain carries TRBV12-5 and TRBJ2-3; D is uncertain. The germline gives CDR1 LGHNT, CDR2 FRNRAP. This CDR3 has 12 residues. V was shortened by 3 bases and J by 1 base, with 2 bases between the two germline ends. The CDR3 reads CASGFGTDTQYF. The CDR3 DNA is TGTGCTAGTGGTTTTGGCACAGATACGCAGTATTTT.

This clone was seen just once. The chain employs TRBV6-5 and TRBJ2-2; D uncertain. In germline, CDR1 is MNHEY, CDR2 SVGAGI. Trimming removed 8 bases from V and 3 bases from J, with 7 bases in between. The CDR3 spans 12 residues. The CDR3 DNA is TGTGCCAGCGCCAAAGACACCGGGGAGCTGTTTTTT. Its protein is CASAKDTGELFF.

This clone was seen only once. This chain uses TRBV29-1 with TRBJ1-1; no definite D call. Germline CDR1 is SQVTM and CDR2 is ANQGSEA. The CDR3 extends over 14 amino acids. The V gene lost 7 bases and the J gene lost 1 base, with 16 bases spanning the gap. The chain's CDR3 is CSALKGLGNTEAFF. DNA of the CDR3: TGCAGCGCTTTGAAAGGGTTGGGGAACACTGAAGCTTTCTTT.

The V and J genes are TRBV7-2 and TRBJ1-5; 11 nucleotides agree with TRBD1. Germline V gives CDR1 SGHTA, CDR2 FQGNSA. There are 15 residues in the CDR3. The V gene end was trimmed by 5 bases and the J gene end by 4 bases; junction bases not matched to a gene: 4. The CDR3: CASSRTGGANQPQHF. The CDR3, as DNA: TGTGCCAGCAGCCGGACAGGGGGCGCGAATCAGCCCCAGCATTTT.

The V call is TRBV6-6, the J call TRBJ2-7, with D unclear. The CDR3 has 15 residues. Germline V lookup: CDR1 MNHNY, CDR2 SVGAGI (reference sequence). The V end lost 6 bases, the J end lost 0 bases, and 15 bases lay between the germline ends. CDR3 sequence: CASRLRFLSSYEQYF. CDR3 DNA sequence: TGTGCCAGCAGACTCCGGTTCCTTAGCTCCTACGAGCAGTACTTC.

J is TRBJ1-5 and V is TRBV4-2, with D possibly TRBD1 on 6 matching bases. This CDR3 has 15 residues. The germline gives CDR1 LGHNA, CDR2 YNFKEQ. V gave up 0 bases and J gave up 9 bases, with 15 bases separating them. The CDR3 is CASSQDSRGAWPQHF. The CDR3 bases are TGTGCCAGCAGCCAAGATTCGAGGGGGGCATGGCCCCAGCATTTT.

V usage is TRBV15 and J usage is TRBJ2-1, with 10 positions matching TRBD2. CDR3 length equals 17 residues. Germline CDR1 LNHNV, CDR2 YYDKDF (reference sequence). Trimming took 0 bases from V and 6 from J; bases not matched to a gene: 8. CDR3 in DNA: TGTGCCACCAGCAGAGACCTCCTAGCGGGAGAAACCAATGAGCAGTTCTTC. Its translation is CATSRDLLAGETNEQFF.

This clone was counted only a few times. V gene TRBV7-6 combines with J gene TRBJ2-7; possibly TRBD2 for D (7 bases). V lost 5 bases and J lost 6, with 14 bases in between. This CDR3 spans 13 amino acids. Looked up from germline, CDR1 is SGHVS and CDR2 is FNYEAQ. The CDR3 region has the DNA TGTGCCAGCAGCCGCGAAGGGGGGGCCGAGCAGTACTTC. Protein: CASSREGGAEQYF.

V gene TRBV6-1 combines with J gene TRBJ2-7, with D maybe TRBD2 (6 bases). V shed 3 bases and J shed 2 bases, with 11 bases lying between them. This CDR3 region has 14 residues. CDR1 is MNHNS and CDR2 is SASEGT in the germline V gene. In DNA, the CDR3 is TGTGCCAGCAGTGACCGACGGGAGACCTACGAGCAGTACTTC. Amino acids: CASSDRRETYEQYF.